These 30 T cell receptor beta chains originate from one sample sequenced in a study of T cells in Graves' hyperthyroidism and ophthalmopathy. The source material, RNA transcripts, was used to amplify TCR beta CDR3 regions. A set of HTBI primers served as the primers for a first-round RT-PCR of the TCR CDR3. From the multiplex PCR reads, TCRdb called clonotypes with MiXCR, one entry per CDR3 protein. The sample comprises 490,000 or so distinct CDR3 sequences, 46% of which are singletons, and approximately 44% rests with the top ten. Sequences were obtained from peripheral blood or thyroid tissue (not recorded which). These receptors came from an adult woman with Graves' disease, either hyperthyroidism or ophthalmopathy (not recorded which).

In its sample, this clonotype was seen many times. The rearrangement links TRBV7-6 to TRBJ1-1; D gene uncertain. Germline V gives CDR1 SGHVS, CDR2 FNYEAQ. Trimming stripped 10 bases from V and 5 bases from J, with 14 bases between. This CDR3 is built from 12 residues. The CDR3 protein is CATLRAGTEAFF. CDR3 bases: TGTGCCACCTTGAGGGCGGGGACTGAAGCTTTCTTT.

CDR3 protein: CASSLGGGRGINTEAFF. For the CDR3, the DNA is TGCGCCAGCAGCTTGGGAGGGGGGCGCGGTATAAACACTGAAGCTTTCTTT. The chain recombines TRBV5-1 with TRBJ1-1, with D tentatively TRBD1 (6 bases). The V end lost 0 bases, the J end lost 2 bases, and 17 bases lay between the germline ends. This CDR3 is built from 17 residues. Germline loops: CDR1 SGHRS, CDR2 YFSETQ.

Comments on this clonotype: The junction differs from germline at one of its ends, possibly a read error. This CDR3 reads CASTSRETQHF. The CDR3 DNA reads TGTGCCAGCACTAGCCGGGAGACCCAGCACTTC. The gene calls are TRBV2 and TRBJ2-5, with D possibly matching TRBD2 (6 bases). CDR1 is SNHLY and CDR2 is FYNNEI in the germline V gene. The CDR3 length is 11 residues.

The chain employs TRBV7-2 and TRBJ2-5, with TRBD1 matching 8 bases. J gave up 3 bases and V 5 bases, and 11 bases lay outside the gene matches. Germline CDR1 reads SGHTA; CDR2 reads FQGNSA. The CDR3 sequence is 16 residues long. The CDR3 region is CASSTRTGNTEETQYF. In DNA, the CDR3 is TGTGCCAGCAGCACCCGGACAGGGAACACTGAAGAGACCCAGTACTTC.

As to this clonotype: At one end, the junction sequence differs from germline, possibly due to a read error. The chain combines TRBV7-9 with TRBJ1-5; D remains unclear. Germline CDR1 is SEHNR and CDR2 is FQNEAQ (reference sequence). The CDR3 has 15 residues. The CDR3 DNA reads TGTGCCAGCAGTTTAGAACCAGGAAACGATCAGCCCCAGCATTTT. The encoded protein is CASSLEPGNDQPQHF.

This clonotype was detected many times. The rearrangement links TRBV28 to TRBJ1-1; perhaps TRBD1 as D (5 bases). The V end lost 3 bases, the J end lost 4 bases, and 9 bases lay between the germline ends. Germline CDR1 reads MDHEN; CDR2 reads SYDVKM. The length of the CDR3 is 13 residues. DNA of the CDR3: TGTGCCAGCAGTTTGGGGGAGGGCACTGAAGCTTTCTTT. Amino acid sequence: CASSLGEGTEAFF. Based on the CDR3 plus reference TRBV28 and TRBJ1-1, the full variable domain is DVKVTQSSRYLVKRTGEKVFLECVQDMDHENMFWYRQDPGLGLRLIYFSYDVKMKEKGDIPEGYSVSREKKERFSLILESASTNQTSMYLCASSLGEGTEAFFGQGTRLTVV.

On this clonotype: This sequence may be a read error, since a much larger clone differs from it by one base. The V gene is TRBV6-2 or TRBV6-3, the J gene TRBJ2-2; D unclear. The CDR3 loop spans 13 amino acids. V lost 1 base and J lost 4, with 4 bases in between. The germline gives CDR1 MNHEY, CDR2 SVGEGT. DNA for the CDR3: TGTGCCAGCAGTTACTGGGTCACCGGGGAGCTGTTTTTT. It yields the protein CASSYWVTGELFF.

The V gene is TRBV12-3 or TRBV12-4, the J gene TRBJ2-6; tentative D call: TRBD1 (5 bases). V was clipped by 6 bases and J by 0 bases, with 9 bases between them. This CDR3 is 15 amino acids long. The DNA for the CDR3 is TGTGCCAGCAGAAGGGGCGTCTCTGGGGCCAACGTCCTGACTTTC. Protein: CASRRGVSGANVLTF.

The rearrangement links TRBV7-2 to TRBJ2-6; 7 nucleotides line up with TRBD1. The CDR3 is 18 amino acids. Looked up from germline, CDR1 is SGHTA and CDR2 is FQGNSA. The V and J ends lost 5 bases and 1 base, in that order; junction bases with no gene match: 11. CDR3 nucleotide sequence: TGTGCCAGCAGCGCAGGACAGGCTCGCGGGTCTGGGGCCAACGTCCTGACTTTC. It codes for CASSAGQARGSGANVLTF.

This clonotype was recorded a few times. The J gene is TRBJ2-3, the V gene TRBV2, with 11 positions matching TRBD2. Germline lookup yields CDR1 SNHLY and CDR2 FYNNEI. V lost 5 bases and J lost 6; bases outside the gene matches: 7. The CDR3 is made up of 15 amino acids. The CDR3 reads CASSPLAGGPDTQYF. CDR3 bases: TGTGCCAGCAGTCCCTTAGCGGGAGGGCCGGATACGCAGTATTTT.

This clonotype appeared many times. The chain recombines TRBV7-2 with TRBJ2-5, with TRBD2 matching 15 bases. The CDR3 has 17 residues. CDR1 is SGHTA and CDR2 is FQGNSA in the germline V gene. J gave up 5 bases and V 5 bases, and 9 bases lay outside the gene matches. In DNA, the CDR3 is TGTGCCAGCAGCCAGGGACTAGCGGGAGGTTTACGGGAGACCCAGTACTTC. Its translation is CASSQGLAGGLRETQYF. Combining the CDR3 with reference TRBV7-2 and TRBJ2-5 gives the whole variable domain GAGVSQSPSNKVTEKGKDVELRCDPISGHTALYWYRQSLGQGLEFLIYFQGNSAPDKSGLPSDRFSAERTGGSVSTLTIQRTQQEDSAVYLCASSQGLAGGLRETQYFGPGTRLLVL.

This clonotype has only a few counts. A read error may explain this, as a much larger clone is one base away. The chain employs TRBV5-1 and TRBJ2-6; no clear D. Germline CDR1 SGHRS, CDR2 YFSETQ. The CDR3 length is 16 residues. Trimming removed 0 bases from V and 1 base from J, with 8 bases in between. CDR3 DNA sequence: TGCGCCAGCAGCTTGGACCCCCCTTCTGGGGCCAACGTCCTGACTTTC. Protein: CASSLDPPSGANVLTF. The full variable domain, in which reference TRBV5-1 and TRBJ2-6 provide the parts outside the CDR3, is KAGVTQTPRYLIKTRGQQVTLSCSPISGHRSVSWYQQTPGQGLQFLFEYFSETQRNKGNFPGRFSGRQFSNSRSEMNVSTLELGDSALYLCASSLDPPSGANVLTFGAGSRLTVL.

With regard to this clonotype: A read error may account for a junction end that differs from germline. The rearrangement links TRBV7-7 to TRBJ2-7, with D possibly being TRBD1 (10 bases). The CDR3 totals 17 residues. From germline, CDR1 is SSHAT and CDR2 FNYEAQ (reference sequence). CDR3 sequence (DNA): TGTGCTAGCAGCTTAGTCCTAGCGGGACAGGGGCCCTACGAGCAGTACTTC. Translating it yields CASSLVLAGQGPYEQYF.

In the case of this clonotype: One junction end does not reproduce the germline sequence, and a read error may be involved. This sequence joins TRBV7-7 and TRBJ1-2, with TRBD1 as a possible D gene (5 bases). The CDR3 extends over 9 amino acids. Germline V gene sequence: CDR1 SSHAT, CDR2 FNYEAQ (reference sequence). The CDR3 coding sequence is TGTGCTAGCAGCCCGGGACTAGCCTTC. Translation gives CASSPGLAF.

This clonotype was seen at least ten times. The chain has TRBV29-1 and TRBJ2-7; no firm D call. Germline V gene sequence: CDR1 SQVTM, CDR2 ANQGSEA. This CDR3 comprises 10 residues. With 4 bases removed from V and 5 bases from J, the gap between germline ends came to 6 bases. In DNA form, the CDR3 reads TGCAGCGTTGGTTCCAACGAGCAGTACTTC. It yields the protein CSVGSNEQYF.

This clonotype showed up just a few times. The genes are TRBV6-5 and TRBJ2-6; D possibly corresponds to TRBD2 (6 bases). With 5 bases removed from V and 2 bases from J, the gap between germline ends came to 13 bases. Germline V gene sequence: CDR1 MNHEY, CDR2 SVGAGI. CDR3 length: 16 residues. The CDR3 loop reads CASSEGGNAGANVLTF. CDR3 coding DNA: TGTGCCAGCAGTGAAGGCGGGAATGCTGGGGCCAACGTCCTGACTTTC.

The gene calls are TRBV7-9 and TRBJ2-7, with 13 bases aligning to TRBD2. This CDR3 is 18 amino acids long. V gave up 6 bases and J gave up 0 bases; unmatched junction bases: 11. Germline CDR1 is SEHNR and CDR2 is FQNEAQ (reference sequence). The CDR3 sequence is CASSSLGTSGTYSYEQYF. The DNA of the CDR3 is TGTGCCAGCAGTTCCCTTGGGACTAGCGGGACCTACTCCTACGAGCAGTACTTC.

This clonotype was detected many times. V gene TRBV4-1 combines with J gene TRBJ1-2; a weak D match, TRBD1 (5 bases). This CDR3 has 12 residues. The V end lost 5 bases, the J end lost 8 bases, and 12 bases lay between the germline ends. Germline values: CDR1 MGHRA, CDR2 YSYEKL. The CDR3 region has the DNA TGCGCCAGCAGCGACCGGGGGAGCGGCTACACCTTC. This encodes CASSDRGSGYTF.

V is TRBV20-1 and J is TRBJ1-2, with a tentative D call TRBD1 (6 bases). There are 12 residues in the CDR3. Germline V lookup: CDR1 DFQATT, CDR2 SNEGSKA (reference sequence). The germline V and J ends were trimmed by 7 bases and 5 bases, with 14 bases remaining between them. The CDR3 DNA is TGCAGTGTACCGGGACATCATTATGGCTACACCTTC. As protein: CSVPGHHYGYTF.

The rearrangement joins TRBV20-1 to TRBJ2-7; D remains unclear. Germline V CDR1 and CDR2: DFQATT, SNEGSKA (reference sequence). V was cut by 1 base and J by 9 bases, with 16 bases left in between. The CDR3 totals 13 residues. The CDR3 nucleotides are TGCAGTGCTAGAGGTGCCCCGGGCGCCTCGCAGTACTTC. Its translation is CSARGAPGASQYF.

This clonotype has a count of ten or more. One end of the junction is discordant with germline, which a read error may explain. The CDR3 nucleotides read TGTGCTAGCAGCTTAGGCGGAGGGTCTGGAAACACCATATATTTT. It codes for CASSLGGGSGNTIYF. The chain is built from TRBV7-7 and TRBJ1-3; no clear D. Per the germline V gene, CDR1 is SSHAT and CDR2 is FNYEAQ (reference sequence). This CDR3 has 15 residues.

This clonotype came up many times. This chain links TRBV7-2 with TRBJ1-4; no reliable D call. From germline, CDR1 is SGHTA and CDR2 FQGNSA. This CDR3 region has 13 residues. The V end lost 3 bases, the J end lost 6 bases, and 8 bases lay between the germline ends. The DNA of the CDR3 is TGTGCCAGCAGCTTTTTTCACGATGAAAAACTGTTTTTT. Protein: CASSFFHDEKLFF.

This clonotype was recorded a few times. This chain links TRBV27 with TRBJ1-2, with D possibly matching TRBD1 (5 bases). The CDR3 length is 15 residues. Germline V gives CDR1 MNHEY, CDR2 SMNVEV (reference sequence). V was cut by 10 bases and J by 3 bases, with 21 bases left in between. CDR3 DNA: TGTGCCATCGAGCCGGGGCCGAATAGGGACTATGGCTACACCTTC. Its protein is CAIEPGPNRDYGYTF.

This clonotype was detected only a few times. The chain combines TRBV10-3 with TRBJ1-1; a weak D match, TRBD1 (6 bases). The CDR3 is 14 residues long. Deletions cut 5 bases from V and 1 base from J, with 11 bases between. Germline V gene lookup returns CDR1 ENHRY and CDR2 SYGVKD. CDR3 residues: CAISKGQRNTEAFF. For the CDR3, the DNA is TGTGCCATCAGTAAAGGACAGAGGAACACTGAAGCTTTCTTT.

J is TRBJ1-5 and V is TRBV7-9; 8 bases map to TRBD1. The CDR3 covers 17 residues. V gave up 5 bases and J gave up 4 bases; unmatched junction bases: 13. In germline, CDR1 is SEHNR, CDR2 FQNEAQ (reference sequence). CDR3 sequence reads: CASSTGQGGGGNQPQHF. CDR3 nucleotide sequence: TGTGCCAGCAGCACAGGACAGGGCGGCGGTGGAAATCAGCCCCAGCATTTT.

There are many counts of this clonotype. This chain links TRBV19 with TRBJ1-1, with D tentatively TRBD1 (6 bases). The CDR3 sequence is 13 residues long. Deletions cut 9 bases from V and 0 bases from J, with 11 bases between. Looked up from germline, CDR1 is LNHDA and CDR2 is SQIVND (reference sequence). The CDR3 region is CASSDRLNTEAFF. CDR3 DNA: TGTGCCAGCAGTGACAGGCTGAACACTGAAGCTTTCTTT.

This clonotype showed up just once. A read error is likely, as this CDR3 ends without the conserved phenylalanine or tryptophan. The V gene is TRBV19, the J gene TRBJ1-1, with D unclear. CDR1 is LNHDA, CDR2 SQIVND, per germline (reference sequence). This CDR3 region has 13 residues. V was pared by 5 bases and J by 4 bases, with 11 bases between. Here the CDR3 DNA reads TGTGCCAGTAGTGCTCTGGGAGCCACTGAAGCTTTCTCT. Its translation is CASSALGATEAFS.

The table lists this clonotype with a few counts. This chain links TRBV7-9 with TRBJ2-7; D is tentatively TRBD1 or TRBD2 (5 bases each). The CDR3 is 13 residues long. Trimming left V 3 bases short and J 6 bases short, with 12 bases between. The germline V gene encodes CDR1 SEHNR and CDR2 FQNEAQ (reference sequence). This chain's CDR3 is CASSLGTLGEQYF. CDR3 sequence (DNA): TGTGCCAGCAGCTTGGGGACGCTGGGCGAGCAGTACTTC.

The count of this clonotype is one. A much larger clone differs by one base, so this may be a read error. The genes are TRBV20-1 and TRBJ1-2, with D uncertain. This CDR3 is 15 amino acids long. CDR1 DFQATT and CDR2 SNEGSKA come from the germline V gene (reference sequence). Deletions cut 2 bases from V and 6 bases from J, with 19 bases between. CDR3 nucleotide sequence: TGCAGTGCTAGAACCTTCGGGGATGCCTTTAATGGCTACACCTTC. This codes for CSARTFGDAFNGYTF.

Only one count was recorded for this clonotype. The chain uses TRBV24-1 and TRBJ2-2, with 7 bases lining up with TRBD2. The V segment lost 2 bases and the J segment 4 bases; nucleotides outside the gene matches: 9. The CDR3 covers 17 residues. Germline V gene lookup returns CDR1 KGHDR and CDR2 SFDVKD. The CDR3 DNA follows: TGTGCCACCAGTGATTATCCAGCGGGGTCGAGCACCGGGGAGCTGTTTTTT. Its protein product is CATSDYPAGSSTGELFF.